This paragraph covers one T cell receptor beta chain sequence. This clonotype was counted ten times or more. This clone's antigen is unknown. The record has no base qualities; no much larger clone is one base away. These data belong to a study of neurological immune-mediated disorders (dated by TCRdb to between 2017 and 2020). Broadly, across the study: Among the approximately 34 multiple sclerosis patients, approximately 30 had relapsing-remitting MS and 3 had secondary progressive MS. Using UMI-based sequencing, the study compared peripheral blood TCR-beta repertoires from patients with HTLV-I-associated myelopathy (HAM/TSP), patients with multiple sclerosis, and healthy controls. Alongside PBMC samples, the set of fewer than 110 TCR-beta libraries contained longitudinal samples, technical triplicates, and paired CD4+ and CD8+ T-cell subsets that had been sorted. The cohort was made up of 60 to 75 subjects, consisting of about 14 HAM/TSP patients, 35 or so multiple sclerosis patients and around 20 healthy controls. Study-level results and caveats: In phylogenetic analysis, the repertoires of 18 of 34 MS patients grouped into a cluster of related CDR3 sequences, which suggests a possible signature at the repertoire level. The MS cluster was not associated with any clinical or MRI features, and the authors stated that larger cohorts are needed. TCR clonal expansion was greatest in HAM/TSP patients and smallest in MS patients, who ranked below even healthy controls. Across subjects, expanded clones never shared an identical CDR3 amino acid sequence, which suggests that the TCR-beta repertoires in every group were private.

Libraries from unsorted PBMCs were made from 2 million PBMCs kept in RNAlater at -80 degrees C until RNA extraction. Multiple sclerosis patients were enrolled in a US clinical protocol under which disease progression was evaluated by magnetic resonance imaging. Peripheral blood was subjected to Ficoll-Hypaque density gradient centrifugation to isolate PBMCs, which were then cryopreserved in liquid nitrogen. The CDR3 holds 14 amino acids from the cysteine to the phenylalanine. The retained sequence is limited to the CDR3, 42 bases, with the frame set at the first base. The junction shows trimming of 5 bases on V and 0 bases on J, and the gene matches do not reach 6 bases of it. For CDR1 and CDR2, the germline V gene (reference sequence) lists DFQATT and SNEGSKA. cDNA was synthesized by template-switch 5'RACE using a primer carrying a 10-nucleotide random unique molecular identifier by which each TCR transcript was tagged. Over 180 million TCR-beta sequences, covering 15-18 subjects, were produced in each sequencing run. The RNeasy kit was used for extraction of total RNA. The KAPA Real-time Library Amplification kit was used to amplify TCR-beta VDJ regions with primers for the TCR constant region and the 5'RACE anchor. Sample indexes and Illumina adaptors were added in a first PCR, and a second PCR then increased library yield. The roughly 650 bp TCR product was size-selected on a 2% E-gel SizeSelection system after Ampure bead purification. Library quality was checked on a Bioanalyzer, concentration was measured with Qubit, and libraries were quantified with the Kapa Library Quantification kit before pooling. An Illumina HiSeq 2500 sequenced the libraries paired-end 2 x 150 bp. To increase sequence diversity, roughly 24-32% phiX was spiked into each library pool. The original pipeline was this. The UMI-based MiGEC pipeline processed quality-filtered reads and removed over 80% of raw TCR sequences during error correction. VDJ genes were aligned to IMGT germline references, and each clonotype was defined by a unique CDR3 amino acid sequence together with V-J genes. Clonal expansion, Shannon diversity and CDR3 relatedness (CalcPairwiseDistances, ClusterSamples) were evaluated with VDJtools, and phylogenetic trees were built with CLCbio workbench. Clones with at least 8 unique UMIs were defined as expanded, with this threshold being based on coefficient-of-variation modelling across technical triplicates. Clones were called with MiXCR by TCRdb after fastp trimmed the public reads at Q25, and only in-frame beta chains were retained. Every CDR3 protein is listed once, alongside the most common genes and DNA of its rows. The V and J calls reflect TCRdb's pipeline rather than the authors' work. For this sample the table gives 85,000 to 100,000 distinct CDR3 sequences, of which 3.5% were detected only once. 5% to 6.5% of the sample comes from the top ten.

The sample comprised PBMCs. The sequence links TRBV20-1 to TRBJ2-7, with TRBD1 matching 8 junction bases. The origin of this receptor is a woman under 30 with multiple sclerosis. In nucleotides, the sequence is TGCAGTGCTCCTAGGACAGGGAGCTCCTACGAGCAGTACTTC. Its protein reads: CSAPRTGSSYEQYF.